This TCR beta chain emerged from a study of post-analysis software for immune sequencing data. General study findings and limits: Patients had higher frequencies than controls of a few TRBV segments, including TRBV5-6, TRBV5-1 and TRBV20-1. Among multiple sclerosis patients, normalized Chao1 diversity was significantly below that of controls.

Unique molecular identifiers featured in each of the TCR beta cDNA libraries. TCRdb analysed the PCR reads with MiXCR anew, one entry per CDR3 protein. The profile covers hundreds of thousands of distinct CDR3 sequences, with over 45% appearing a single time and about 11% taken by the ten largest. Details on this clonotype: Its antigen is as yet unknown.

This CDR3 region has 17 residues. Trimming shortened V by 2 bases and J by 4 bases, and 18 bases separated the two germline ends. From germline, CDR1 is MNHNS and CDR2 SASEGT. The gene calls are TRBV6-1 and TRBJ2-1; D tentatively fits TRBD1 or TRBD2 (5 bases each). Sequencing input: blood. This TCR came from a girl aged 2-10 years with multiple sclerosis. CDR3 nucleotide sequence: TGTGCCAGCAGTGAATTTTTGGGGGTGACCAGATACAATGAGCAGTTCTTC. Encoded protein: CASSEFLGVTRYNEQFF.